The entry that follows covers one T cell receptor (beta chain) sequence. Here immunoSEQ multiplex PCR was the method, and the copy in TCRdb shows in-frame clones only, minus some. This sample has roughly 60,000 clones, with less than 90% found just once. The sample originates from a study of OX40 agonist ivuxolimab in advanced cancers. Looking at the study overall: Dose-escalation patients had hepatocellular carcinoma, melanoma, renal cell or head and neck cancer.

Germline V lookup: CDR1 LNHDA, CDR2 SQIVND (reference sequence). V was cut by 8 bases and J by 0 bases, with 8 bases left in between. The CDR3 spans 13 residues. The input for sequencing was CD4+ or CD8+ T cells sorted from blood, taken in a trial of the OX40 agonist ivuxolimab. The TCR sequence derives from an adult with an advanced solid tumor such as melanoma, head and neck, liver or kidney cancer. V is TRBV19 and J is TRBJ2-1; a weak D match, TRBD2 (6 bases). CDR3 sequence: CASGRSSYNEQFF. DNA of the CDR3: TGTGCCAGTGGGAGGAGCTCCTACAATGAGCAGTTCTTC.